This T cell receptor beta chain was identified in a study of shared clonotypes between healthy human individuals. Assay: immunoSEQ multiplex PCR; the TCRdb copy retains only in-frame clones and omits some. In the table there are roughly 760,000 clones, over 65% of which are singletons. The germline gives CDR1 MNHEY, CDR2 SMNVEV (reference sequence). V shed 4 bases, J shed 4 bases, and the junction held 11 bases outside the gene matches. This CDR3 contains 16 residues. V and J are TRBV27 and TRBJ1-1, with TRBD1 identical over 8 bases. The sample consisted of memory CD4+ T cells sorted from blood. The subset was: CD45RA-negative fraction. This TCR was sampled from a woman under 40 in good health. Written as DNA, the CDR3 is TGTGCCAGCAGTTCAGACTATGGACAGGGAGGCACTGAAGCTTTCTTT. It specifies CASSSDYGQGGTEAFF.